Below, 11 T cell receptor beta chains from the same sample are listed, as sequenced in a study of a mutant IDH1 vaccine in newly diagnosed glioma. No antigen has been assigned to these receptors. Sequencing used immunoSEQ multiplex PCR; TCRdb keeps in-frame clones, though not all of them. The data show 50,000 to 65,000 clones, with roughly four fifths seen just once and roughly 3.2% held by the top ten. The time point: week 47, end of study. All doses held 300 ug of mutant IDH1 20-mer peptide, with topical imiquimod. The input for sequencing was PBMCs, taken from a glioma patient whose treatment included an IDH1 peptide vaccine. The receptors were gathered from a woman in her 50s with glioma.

The chain combines TRBV6-5 with TRBJ1-1, with D uncertain. Germline assignment: CDR1 MNHEY and CDR2 SVGAGI. The ends were cut back, 5 bases at V and 6 bases at J, with 7 bases in the middle. This CDR3 is built from 11 residues. The CDR3 DNA follows: TGTGCCAGCAGTCGGCTATCTGAAGCTTTCTTT. This codes for CASSRLSEAFF.

V is TRBV5-1 and J is TRBJ2-5; 8 bases match TRBD1. The junction had 0 bases not matched to a gene; V was cut back by 0 bases and J by 2 bases. The CDR3 extends over 14 amino acids. Looked up from germline, CDR1 is SGHRS and CDR2 is YFSETQ. The CDR3 spells CASSLGTGQETQYF. CDR3 sequence (DNA): TGCGCCAGCAGCTTGGGGACAGGGCAAGAGACCCAGTACTTC.

The V and J genes are TRBV6-6 and TRBJ2-2; D is possibly TRBD1 (6 bases). The V end lost 7 bases, the J end lost 6 bases, and 15 bases lay between the germline ends. The CDR3 length is 14 residues. Germline CDR1 is MNHNY and CDR2 is SVGAGI (reference sequence). Written as DNA, the CDR3 is TGTGCCAGCACTCCCGACAGGCCCCCCGGGGAGCTGTTTTTT. Translated: CASTPDRPPGELFF.

The J gene is TRBJ2-7, the V gene TRBV6-6; 13 bases line up with TRBD2. Germline V gives CDR1 MNHNY, CDR2 SVGAGI (reference sequence). Trimming removed 3 bases from V and 4 bases from J; junction bases left unmatched: 6. This CDR3 has 16 amino acids. The CDR3 coding sequence is TGTGCCAGCAGTTATCGGACTAGCGGGGGCCAGTACGAGCAGTACTTC. Translating gives CASSYRTSGGQYEQYF.

The chain links TRBV11-2 to TRBJ2-5; weak D call: TRBD2 (7 bases). The CDR3 length is 17 residues. Germline V gene sequence: CDR1 SGHAT, CDR2 FQNNGV. Trimming pared 2 bases from V and 4 bases from J, leaving 20 bases between. The CDR3 loop reads CASSLRGAGEPSETQYF. In DNA, the CDR3 is TGTGCCAGCAGCTTAAGGGGGGCGGGGGAGCCCTCAGAGACCCAGTACTTC.

The chain joins TRBV7-9 to TRBJ2-1, with TRBD2 matching 7 bases. V trimming: 5 bases; J trimming: 7 bases; junction bases outside the gene matches: 14. The CDR3 extends over 16 amino acids. The V gene's germline CDR1 is SEHNR and CDR2 FQNEAQ (reference sequence). CDR3 DNA sequence: TGTGCCAGCAGCCTTACGTTAGCGGGCTTGGGGAATGAGCAGTTCTTC. This codes for CASSLTLAGLGNEQFF. Drawing the rest from reference TRBV7-9 and TRBJ2-1, the complete variable domain is DTGVSQNPRHKITKRGQNVTFRCDPISEHNRLYWYRQTLGQGPEFLTYFQNEAQLEKSRLLSDRFSAERPKGSFSTLEIQRTEQGDSAMYLCASSLTLAGLGNEQFFGPGTRLTVL.

This rearrangement joins TRBV6-5 to TRBJ2-2; the D gene could be TRBD1 or TRBD2 (6 bases each). V lost 6 bases to trimming and J lost 10 bases, with 12 bases between them. Germline V gives CDR1 MNHEY, CDR2 SVGAGI. The CDR3 is 12 amino acids. The CDR3 DNA reads as TGTGCCAGCAGGGGGGGCCCCACGGAGCTGTTTTTT. Its translation is CASRGGPTELFF.

The chain has TRBV5-4 and TRBJ2-5; TRBD1 might be the D (5 bases). The CDR3 contains 13 residues. V was shortened by 4 bases and J by 2 bases, with 9 bases between the two germline ends. Germline-derived CDR1 and CDR2 are SGHNT and YYREEE (reference sequence). The CDR3 here is CASSATVQETQYF. In nucleotides, the CDR3 is TGTGCCAGCAGCGCGACAGTACAAGAGACCCAGTACTTC.

J is TRBJ2-2 and V is TRBV6-1, with TRBD2 matching 13 bases. Losses at the gene ends were 7 bases for V and 5 bases for J; bases not matched to a gene: 4. Germline V CDR1 and CDR2: MNHNS, SASEGT. The CDR3 is made up of 15 amino acids. The CDR3 protein is CASNPTSGGTGELFF. In nucleotides, the CDR3 is TGTGCCAGCAATCCGACTAGCGGGGGGACCGGGGAGCTGTTTTTT.

A single count supports this clone. The chain has TRBV6-6 and TRBJ1-2, with D uncertain. This CDR3 is 14 amino acids long. Germline CDR1 reads MNHNY; CDR2 reads SVGAGI (reference sequence). The V gene lost 2 bases and the J gene lost 1 base, with 8 bases spanning the gap. This chain's CDR3 is CASSYPGNNYGYTF. DNA for the CDR3: TGTGCCAGCAGTTACCCCGGCAATAACTATGGCTACACCTTC.

The chain couples TRBV6-5 to TRBJ1-1; D gene ambiguous. Germline-derived CDR1 and CDR2 are MNHEY and SVGAGI. The CDR3 loop spans 15 amino acids. The germline V and J ends were trimmed by 10 bases and 1 base, with 19 bases remaining between them. CDR3 residues: CATYAWQGPNTEAFF. In DNA form, the CDR3 reads TGTGCCACCTACGCTTGGCAAGGCCCGAACACTGAAGCTTTCTTT.